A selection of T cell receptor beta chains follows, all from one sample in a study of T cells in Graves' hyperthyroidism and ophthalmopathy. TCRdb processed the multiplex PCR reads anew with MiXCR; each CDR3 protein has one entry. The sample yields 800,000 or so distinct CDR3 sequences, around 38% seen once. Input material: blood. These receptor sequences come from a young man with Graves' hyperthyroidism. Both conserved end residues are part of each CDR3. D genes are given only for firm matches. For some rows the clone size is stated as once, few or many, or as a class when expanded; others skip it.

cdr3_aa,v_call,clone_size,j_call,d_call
CASSQVTGDGNEQYF,TRBV5-1,once,TRBJ2-7,.
CASSQGTGGSPLHF,TRBV2,few,TRBJ1-6,TRBD1
CASSFRDREKTQYF,TRBV12-3/TRBV12-4,.,TRBJ2-5,TRBD1
CASSPRGYGEKLFF,TRBV7-2,few,TRBJ1-4,.
CASSSADRPNSPLHF,TRBV12-3/TRBV12-4,few,TRBJ1-6,.
CATGTGRDSPLHF,TRBV10-3,.,TRBJ1-6,TRBD1
CASSSLEHVNSPLHF,TRBV7-9,.,TRBJ1-6,.
CASSQNLREQYF,TRBV4-1,few,TRBJ2-7,.
CAGESDRLNTEAFF,TRBV9,.,TRBJ1-1,.
CSVEDPGLAGINTGELFF,TRBV29-1,few,TRBJ2-2,TRBD2
CASRHARDWSYEQYF,TRBV2,.,TRBJ2-7,.
CASSPTPGTGGYEQYF,TRBV19,.,TRBJ2-7,TRBD1
CASSLLSGGVSNF,TRBV7-9,.,TRBJ1-1,.
CSARKGYSYEQYF,TRBV20-1,.,TRBJ2-7,.
CASSQDPGSREKLFF,TRBV4-3,.,TRBJ1-4,.
CASSGTLNYGYTF,TRBV6-6,few,TRBJ1-2,.